What follows are 27 T cell receptor beta chains derived from one specimen sequenced in a study of CD4+ T cells in melanoma. TCRdb keeps only in-frame clones here, not all; method: immunoSEQ multiplex PCR. The table shows 110,000 to 150,000 clones, with nearly 95% occurring only once. The receptors stem from a human donor with melanoma.

In regard to this clone: Other DNA sequences within the sample encode an identical CDR3. The chain has TRBV6-5 and TRBJ1-4; D is unresolved. CDR3 size: 14 residues. The V end was cut by 3 bases, the J end by 7 bases, with 12 bases between. Germline loops: CDR1 MNHEY, CDR2 SVGAGI. The CDR3, as DNA: TGTGCCAGCAGTTATCGGGGAGGGAGTGAAAAACTGTTTTTT. Its protein is CASSYRGGSEKLFF.

This chain joins TRBV11-3 and TRBJ2-1, with D tentatively TRBD2 (5 bases). Germline V gene data show CDR1 as SGHNT and CDR2 as YENEEA. This CDR3 contains 17 residues. V lost 1 base to trimming and J lost 7 bases, with 20 bases between them. The CDR3 loop reads CASSLGGVLRVGNEQFF. CDR3 bases: TGTGCCAGCAGCTTAGGCGGCGTCTTGAGGGTCGGGAATGAGCAGTTCTTC. The complete variable domain, with remaining parts taken from reference TRBV11-3 and TRBJ2-1, reads EAGVVQSPRYKIIEKKQPVAFWCNPISGHNTLYWYLQNLGQGPELLIRYENEEAVDDSQLPKDRFSAERLKGVDSTLKIQPAELGDSAVYLCASSLGGVLRVGNEQFFGPGTRLTVL.

V gene TRBV6-1 combines with J gene TRBJ2-6; the D is unclear. The CDR3 consists of 17 residues. The germline gives CDR1 MNHNS, CDR2 SASEGT. The ends were cut back, 0 bases at V and 2 bases at J, with 11 bases in the middle. The CDR3 DNA reads TGTGCCAGCAGTGAAGCAGTAATTCGGCCTGGGGCCAACGTCCTGACTTTC. Translating gives CASSEAVIRPGANVLTF.

V usage is TRBV5-1 and J usage is TRBJ2-7, with TRBD2 as a possible D gene (6 bases). This CDR3 region has 13 residues. Germline loops: CDR1 SGHRS, CDR2 YFSETQ. Deletions cut 4 bases from V and 4 bases from J, with 12 bases between. This CDR3 reads CASSLSGEYEQYF. In nucleotides, the CDR3 is TGCGCCAGCAGCCTCTCGGGGGAATACGAGCAGTACTTC.

The chain carries TRBV6-5 and TRBJ1-1; D might be TRBD1 (5 bases). Germline V lookup: CDR1 MNHEY, CDR2 SVGAGI. The CDR3 consists of 14 residues. V gave up 3 bases and J gave up 3 bases, with 11 bases separating them. CDR3 nucleotides: TGTGCCAGCAGTTATAAGGGGCTAGACACTGAAGCTTTCTTT. It specifies CASSYKGLDTEAFF.

The chain is built from TRBV10-3 and TRBJ2-3, with D perhaps TRBD1 or TRBD2 (5 bases each). V was trimmed by 8 bases and J by 4 bases, leaving 16 bases between them. The CDR3 is made up of 14 amino acids. The V gene's germline CDR1 is ENHRY and CDR2 SYGVKD. The CDR3 bases are TGTGCCATCCGAGGGGATCAGGGCCCAGATACGCAGTATTTT. Its translation: CAIRGDQGPDTQYF.

The rearrangement uses TRBV27 and TRBJ2-3, with 9 bases that match TRBD2. This CDR3 spans 14 amino acids. Germline loops: CDR1 MNHEY, CDR2 SMNVEV (reference sequence). V gave up 8 bases and J gave up 6 bases; unmatched junction bases: 9. CDR3 protein: CASRRRGGPDTQYF. The CDR3 region has the DNA TGTGCCAGCCGTAGGCGGGGGGGGCCGGATACGCAGTATTTT.

The chain links TRBV29-1 to TRBJ1-2; the D gene is possibly TRBD1 (5 bases). The length of the CDR3 is 12 residues. From germline, CDR1 is SQVTM and CDR2 ANQGSEA. The V gene lost 6 bases and the J gene lost 6 bases, with 14 bases spanning the gap. The CDR3 sequence: CSVLHVGDGYTF. The CDR3, as DNA: TGCAGCGTCCTACACGTAGGGGATGGCTACACCTTC.

This clone was detected a few times. The chain employs TRBV7-2 and TRBJ1-2, with a possible D match to TRBD1 (5 bases). The V and J ends lost 5 bases and 2 bases respectively, with 12 bases between them. The CDR3 is made up of 14 amino acids. The germline gives CDR1 SGHTA, CDR2 FQGNSA. The CDR3 bases are TGTGCCAGCAGCCTACAGGCGGGGAACTATGGCTACACCTTC. Protein: CASSLQAGNYGYTF.

The chain combines TRBV6-1 with TRBJ2-1, with D possibly TRBD2 on 6 matching bases. V was clipped by 6 bases and J by 6 bases, with 12 bases between them. Germline V CDR1 and CDR2: MNHNS, SASEGT. The CDR3 contains 13 residues. This CDR3 is CASREGPFNEQFF. The CDR3 bases are TGTGCCAGCAGGGAGGGACCCTTCAATGAGCAGTTCTTC.

The chain is built from TRBV5-5 and TRBJ1-5, with 11 bases fitting TRBD1. J was trimmed by 7 bases and V by 3 bases; bases with no gene match: 6. CDR1 and CDR2 (germline): SGHKS, YYEKEE (reference sequence). This CDR3 is 15 amino acids long. The CDR3, as DNA: TGTGCCAGCAGCTGGGGACAGGGGGAAGGACAGCCCCAGCATTTT. This gives the protein CASSWGQGEGQPQHF.

The V call is TRBV5-1, the J call TRBJ2-7; TRBD1 aligns across 11 bases. Germline-derived CDR1 and CDR2 are SGHRS and YFSETQ. The CDR3 is made up of 16 amino acids. The trim removed 4 bases at V and 2 bases at J, leaving 8 bases unmatched. The CDR3, as DNA: TGCGCCAGCAGCGCGTGGCCGGGACAGGGGGCCTACGAGCAGTACTTC. As protein: CASSAWPGQGAYEQYF.

This clone came up once. The chain employs TRBV27 and TRBJ2-7, with a possible D match to TRBD2 (5 bases). The CDR3 loop spans 15 amino acids. V was pared by 5 bases and J by 0 bases, with 14 bases between. From germline, CDR1 is MNHEY and CDR2 SMNVEV (reference sequence). The CDR3 spells CASSPTLRGSYEQYF. CDR3 sequence (DNA): TGTGCCAGCAGTCCAACACTCCGGGGCTCCTACGAGCAGTACTTC.

This clone was seen once. This chain connects TRBV6-6 to TRBJ2-2; TRBD1 agrees at 7 bases. The CDR3 sequence is 14 residues long. V lost 10 bases and J lost 5; bases outside the gene matches: 10. Germline V CDR1 and CDR2: MNHNY, SVGAGI (reference sequence). Here the CDR3 reads CATQDRVGTGELFF. The CDR3 DNA reads as TGTGCCACCCAAGACAGGGTCGGGACCGGGGAGCTGTTTTTT.

This chain joins TRBV7-9 and TRBJ2-7; D remains unclear. Germline CDR1 reads SEHNR; CDR2 reads FQNEAQ (reference sequence). Trimming took 5 bases from V and 7 from J, leaving 12 bases between them. This CDR3 contains 12 residues. CDR3 in DNA: TGTGCCAGCAGCCCCGTCCATTGGGAGCAGTACTTC. It specifies CASSPVHWEQYF.

V and J are TRBV2 and TRBJ1-4, with D unresolved. Germline V CDR1 and CDR2: SNHLY, FYNNEI. This CDR3 is 17 amino acids long. V lost 6 bases to trimming and J lost 0 bases, with 17 bases between them. The CDR3 spells CASRSSLGAATNEKLFF. CDR3 sequence (DNA): TGTGCCAGCAGATCGTCACTAGGAGCCGCAACTAATGAAAAACTGTTTTTT.

This chain connects TRBV27 to TRBJ1-2; TRBD1 is a possible D gene (5 bases). The CDR3 length is 13 residues. V lost 2 bases and J 7 bases, leaving 11 bases between the germline ends. Germline V gives CDR1 MNHEY, CDR2 SMNVEV (reference sequence). The DNA for the CDR3 is TGTGCCAGCAGTTTAAGCAGGGTGGGTGGCTACACCTTC. Translating it yields CASSLSRVGGYTF.

This chain connects TRBV6-1 to TRBJ1-2; TRBD1 agrees at 8 bases. This CDR3 comprises 15 residues. The ends lost 2 bases at V and 9 bases at J; junction bases unmatched: 11. The germline CDR1 and CDR2 sequences are MNHNS and SASEGT. For the CDR3, the DNA is TGTGCCAGCAGTGAAAATATCGGGACAGGAGCGAGCTACACCTTC. This gives the protein CASSENIGTGASYTF.

This sequence joins TRBV18 and TRBJ2-1, with a tentative D call TRBD1 (6 bases). The CDR3 contains 16 residues. Germline lookup yields CDR1 KGHSH and CDR2 LQKENI. With 3 bases removed from V and 0 bases from J, the gap between germline ends came to 12 bases. CDR3 region: CASSPYREISYNEQFF. CDR3 sequence (DNA): TGTGCCAGCTCACCGTACAGGGAAATCTCCTACAATGAGCAGTTCTTC. Filled out from reference TRBV18 and TRBJ2-1, the complete variable domain reads NAGVMQNPRHLVRRRGQEARLRCSPMKGHSHVYWYRQLPEEGLKFMVYLQKENIIDESGMPKERFSAEFPKEGPSILRIQQVVRGDSAAYFCASSPYREISYNEQFFGPGTRLTVL.

The rearrangement links TRBV7-9 to TRBJ1-4; 8 bases match TRBD1. Trimming cost V 3 bases and J 7 bases; bases outside gene matches: 4. Germline V CDR1 and CDR2: SEHNR, FQNEAQ (reference sequence). This CDR3 region has 14 residues. CDR3 DNA sequence: TGTGCCAGCAGCTTGAAACAGGGGGTTGAAAAACTGTTTTTT. It is translated as CASSLKQGVEKLFF.

This chain joins TRBV5-3 and TRBJ1-1; 7 positions agree with TRBD1. TRBV5-3 carries the ORF label, with uncertain function. V lost 4 bases to trimming and J lost 2 bases; unmatched junction nucleotides: 11. The CDR3 contains 16 residues. CDR3 nucleotide sequence: TGTGCCAGAAGCCAACAGGGGAGATCGGTCAACACTGAAGCTTTCTTT. As protein: CARSQQGRSVNTEAFF.

The chain is built from TRBV2 and TRBJ2-5; either TRBD1 or TRBD2 may supply D (5 bases each). Looked up from germline, CDR1 is SNHLY and CDR2 is FYNNEI. Trimming removed 8 bases at V and 5 bases at J, with 15 bases between. The CDR3 covers 13 residues. For the CDR3, the DNA is TGTGCCAGCGCGGACGGGGACGGGGAGACCCAGTACTTC. Translating it yields CASADGDGETQYF.

This rearrangement joins TRBV4-1 to TRBJ2-5, with a weak D call TRBD2 (5 bases). CDR1 and CDR2 from the germline V gene are MGHRA and YSYEKL. Between the trimmed V and J ends, which lost 1 base and 1 base, there was a span of 16 bases. The CDR3 runs 17 residues. The CDR3 loop reads CASSQGRTVGSQETQYF. In nucleotides, the CDR3 is TGCGCCAGCAGCCAAGGCAGGACTGTAGGAAGCCAAGAGACCCAGTACTTC.

V gene TRBV28 combines with J gene TRBJ1-5; weak D call: TRBD1 (6 bases). Germline loops: CDR1 MDHEN, CDR2 SYDVKM. This CDR3 spans 14 amino acids. V lost 6 bases to trimming and J lost 3 bases, with 12 bases between them. This CDR3 is CASRPTGYNQPQHF. Here the CDR3 DNA reads TGTGCCAGCAGACCGACAGGCTACAATCAGCCCCAGCATTTT.

The rearrangement links TRBV29-1 to TRBJ1-1, with 7 nucleotides matching TRBD1. The trim removed 7 bases at V and 1 base at J, leaving 3 bases unmatched. Germline CDR1 is SQVTM and CDR2 is ANQGSEA. The CDR3 is 12 amino acids. CDR3 region: CSARTGNTEAFF. CDR3 coding DNA: TGCAGCGCCCGGACAGGGAACACTGAAGCTTTCTTT.

V gene TRBV5-6 combines with J gene TRBJ2-7; D is ambiguous. Germline V lookup: CDR1 SGHDT, CDR2 YYEEEE. Trimming cost V 1 base and J 2 bases, with 10 bases left between them. The length of the CDR3 is 14 residues. CDR3 DNA: TGTGCCAGCAGCTTGCGAGGTTTCGCCTACGAGCAGTACTTC. Its translation is CASSLRGFAYEQYF.

This chain links TRBV5-1 with TRBJ2-2; 7 nucleotides match TRBD2. Germline V gene data show CDR1 as SGHRS and CDR2 as YFSETQ. This CDR3 contains 18 residues. The V gene end was trimmed by 3 bases and the J gene end by 0 bases; junction bases not matched to a gene: 11. CDR3 sequence (DNA): TGCGCCAGCAGCTCTGGACCTACGGGGGGAGCGAACACCGGGGAGCTGTTTTTT. This encodes CASSSGPTGGANTGELFF.